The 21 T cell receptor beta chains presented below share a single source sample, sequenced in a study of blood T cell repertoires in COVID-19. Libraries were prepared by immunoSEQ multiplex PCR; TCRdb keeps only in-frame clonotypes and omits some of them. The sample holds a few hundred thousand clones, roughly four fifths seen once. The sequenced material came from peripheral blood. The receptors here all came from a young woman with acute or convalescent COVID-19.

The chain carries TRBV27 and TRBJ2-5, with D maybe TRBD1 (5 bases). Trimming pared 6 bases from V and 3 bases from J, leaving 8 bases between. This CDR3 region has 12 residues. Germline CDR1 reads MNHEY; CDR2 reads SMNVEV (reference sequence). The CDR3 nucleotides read TGTGCCAGCAGAGGGGCAAAAGAGACCCAGTACTTC. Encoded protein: CASRGAKETQYF.

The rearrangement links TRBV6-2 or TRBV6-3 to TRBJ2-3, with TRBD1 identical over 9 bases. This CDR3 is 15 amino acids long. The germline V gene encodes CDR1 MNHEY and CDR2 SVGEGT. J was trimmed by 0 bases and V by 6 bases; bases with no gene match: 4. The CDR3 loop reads CASSPGTGSTDTQYF. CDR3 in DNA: TGTGCCAGCAGCCCCGGGACAGGGAGCACAGATACGCAGTATTTT.

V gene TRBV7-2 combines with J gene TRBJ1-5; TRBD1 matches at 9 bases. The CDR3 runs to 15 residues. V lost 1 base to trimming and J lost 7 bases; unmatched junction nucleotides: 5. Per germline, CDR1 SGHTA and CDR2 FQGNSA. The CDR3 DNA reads TGTGCCAGCAGCTTAGTCTGGACAGGGGTACAGCCCCAGCATTTT. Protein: CASSLVWTGVQPQHF.

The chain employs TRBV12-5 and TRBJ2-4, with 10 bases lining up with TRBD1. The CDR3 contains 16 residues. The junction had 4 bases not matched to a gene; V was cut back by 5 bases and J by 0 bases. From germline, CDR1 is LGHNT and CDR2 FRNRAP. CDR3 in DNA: TGTGCTAGTGGTCCTGGACAGGGGGGAGCCAAAAACATTCAGTACTTC. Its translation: CASGPGQGGAKNIQYF.

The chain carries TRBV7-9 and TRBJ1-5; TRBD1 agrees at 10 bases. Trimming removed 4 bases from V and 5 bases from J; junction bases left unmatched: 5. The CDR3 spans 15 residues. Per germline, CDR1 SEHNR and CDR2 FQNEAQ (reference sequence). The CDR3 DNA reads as TGTGCCAGCAGCTCGGACAGGGGGGGACATCAGCCCCAGCATTTT. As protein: CASSSDRGGHQPQHF.

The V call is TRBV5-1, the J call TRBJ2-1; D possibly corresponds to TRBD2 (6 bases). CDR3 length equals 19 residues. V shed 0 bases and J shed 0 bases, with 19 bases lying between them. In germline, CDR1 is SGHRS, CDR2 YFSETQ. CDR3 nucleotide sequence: TGCGCCAGCAGCTTGGCCTCGGTGCTAGCGCCTAGCTCCTACAATGAGCAGTTCTTC. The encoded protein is CASSLASVLAPSSYNEQFF.

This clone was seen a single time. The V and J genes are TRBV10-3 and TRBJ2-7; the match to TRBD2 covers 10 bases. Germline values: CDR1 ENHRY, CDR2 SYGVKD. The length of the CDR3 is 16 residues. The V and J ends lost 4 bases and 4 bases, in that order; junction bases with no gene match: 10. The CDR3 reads CAISASLAGEFYEQYF. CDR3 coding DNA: TGTGCCATCAGTGCGAGCCTAGCGGGAGAGTTTTACGAGCAGTACTTC.

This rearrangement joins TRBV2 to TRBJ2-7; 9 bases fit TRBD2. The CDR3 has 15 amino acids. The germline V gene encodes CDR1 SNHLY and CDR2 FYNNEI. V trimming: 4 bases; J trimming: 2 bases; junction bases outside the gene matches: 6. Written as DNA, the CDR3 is TGTGCCAGCAGTGTGAGCGCTAGCGGGGCCTACGAGCAGTACTTC. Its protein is CASSVSASGAYEQYF.

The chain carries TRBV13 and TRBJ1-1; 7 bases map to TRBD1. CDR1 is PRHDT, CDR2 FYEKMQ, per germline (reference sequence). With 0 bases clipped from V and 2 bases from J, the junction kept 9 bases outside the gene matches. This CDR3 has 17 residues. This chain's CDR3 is CASSLGGGDRVNTEAFF. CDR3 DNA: TGTGCCAGCAGCTTAGGAGGTGGAGACAGGGTCAACACTGAAGCTTTCTTT.

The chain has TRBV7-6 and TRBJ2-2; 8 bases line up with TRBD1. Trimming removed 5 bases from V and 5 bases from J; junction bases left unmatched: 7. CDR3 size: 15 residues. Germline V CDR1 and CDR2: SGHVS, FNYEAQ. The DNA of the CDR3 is TGTGCCAGCAGCCTGGGACAGGCGGGGACCGGGGAGCTGTTTTTT. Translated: CASSLGQAGTGELFF.

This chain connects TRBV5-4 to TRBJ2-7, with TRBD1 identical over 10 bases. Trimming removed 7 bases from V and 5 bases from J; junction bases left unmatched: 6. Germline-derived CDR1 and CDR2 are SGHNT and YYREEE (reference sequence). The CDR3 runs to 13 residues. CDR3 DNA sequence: TGTGCCAGCGGCCGACAGGGGGCCGACGAGCAGTACTTC. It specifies CASGRQGADEQYF. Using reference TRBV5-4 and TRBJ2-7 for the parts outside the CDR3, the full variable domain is ETGVTQSPTHLIKTRGQQVTLRCSSQSGHNTVSWYQQALGQGPQFIFQYYREEENGRGNFPPRFSGLQFPNYSSELNVNALELDDSALYLCASGRQGADEQYFGPGTRLTVT.

The CDR3: CASSKSRRTSGSSGGELFF. Written as DNA, the CDR3 is TGTGCCAGTAGTAAATCCCGGAGGACTAGCGGGAGCAGCGGCGGGGAGCTGTTTTTT. The V and J genes are TRBV19 and TRBJ2-2; 13 nucleotides align to TRBD2. This CDR3 contains 19 residues. V gave up 4 bases and J gave up 7 bases; unmatched junction bases: 15. The germline gives CDR1 LNHDA, CDR2 SQIVND (reference sequence).

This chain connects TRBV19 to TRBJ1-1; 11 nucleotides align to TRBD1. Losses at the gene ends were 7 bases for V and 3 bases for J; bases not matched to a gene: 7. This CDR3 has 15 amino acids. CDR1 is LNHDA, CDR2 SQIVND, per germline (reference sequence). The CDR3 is CASIGQGAGDTEAFF. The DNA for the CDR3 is TGTGCCAGTATCGGACAGGGGGCGGGAGACACTGAAGCTTTCTTT.

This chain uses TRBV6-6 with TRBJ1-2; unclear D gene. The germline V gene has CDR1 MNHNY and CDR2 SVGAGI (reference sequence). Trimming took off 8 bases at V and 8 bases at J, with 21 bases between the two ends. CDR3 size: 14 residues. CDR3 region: CASASAEVLYGYTF. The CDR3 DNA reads TGTGCCAGCGCCTCCGCAGAAGTCTTGTACGGCTACACCTTC.

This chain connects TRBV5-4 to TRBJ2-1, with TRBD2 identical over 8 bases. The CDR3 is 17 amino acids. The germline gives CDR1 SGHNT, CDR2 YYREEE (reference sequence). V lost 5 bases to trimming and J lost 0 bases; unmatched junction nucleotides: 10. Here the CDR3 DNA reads TGTGCCAGCAGTTCCGGGACTAGAGGTTTCTCCTACAATGAGCAGTTCTTC. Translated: CASSSGTRGFSYNEQFF.

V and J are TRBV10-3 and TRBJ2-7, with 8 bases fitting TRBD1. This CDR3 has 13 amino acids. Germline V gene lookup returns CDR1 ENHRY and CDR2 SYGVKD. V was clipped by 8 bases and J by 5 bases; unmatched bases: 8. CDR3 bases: TGTGCCATCGGTCTTGCAGGGGGCAACGAGCAGTACTTC. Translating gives CAIGLAGGNEQYF.

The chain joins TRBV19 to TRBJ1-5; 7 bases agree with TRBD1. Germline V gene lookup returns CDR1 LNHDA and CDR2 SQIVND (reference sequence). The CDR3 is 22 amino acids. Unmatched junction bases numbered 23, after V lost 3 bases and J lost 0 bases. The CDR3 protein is CASSIIKKKGQRSLHSNQPQHF. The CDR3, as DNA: TGTGCCAGTAGTATTATAAAAAAAAAGGGACAGAGAAGCCTTCATAGCAATCAGCCCCAGCATTTT.

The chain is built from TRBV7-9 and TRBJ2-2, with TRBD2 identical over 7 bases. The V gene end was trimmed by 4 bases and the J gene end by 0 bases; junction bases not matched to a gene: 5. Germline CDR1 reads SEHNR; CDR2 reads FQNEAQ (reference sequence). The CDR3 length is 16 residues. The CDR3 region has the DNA TGTGCCAGCAGCTCTCTAGCGGTAGCGAACACCGGGGAGCTGTTTTTT. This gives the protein CASSSLAVANTGELFF.

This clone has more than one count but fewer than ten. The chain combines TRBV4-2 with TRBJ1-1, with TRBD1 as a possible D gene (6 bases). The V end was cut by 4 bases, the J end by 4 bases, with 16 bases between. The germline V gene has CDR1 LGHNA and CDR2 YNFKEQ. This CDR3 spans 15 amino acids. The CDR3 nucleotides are TGTGCCAGCAGCCCTTTGGGGGAGGGGGGCACTGAAGCTTTCTTT. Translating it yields CASSPLGEGGTEAFF.

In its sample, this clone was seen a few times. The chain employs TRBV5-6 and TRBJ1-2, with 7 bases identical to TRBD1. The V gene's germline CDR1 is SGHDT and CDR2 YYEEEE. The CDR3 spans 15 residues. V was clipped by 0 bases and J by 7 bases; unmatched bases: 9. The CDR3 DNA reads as TGTGCCAGCAGCTTGGACGGAGGGGGCGCGGGTGGCTACACCTTC. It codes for CASSLDGGGAGGYTF.

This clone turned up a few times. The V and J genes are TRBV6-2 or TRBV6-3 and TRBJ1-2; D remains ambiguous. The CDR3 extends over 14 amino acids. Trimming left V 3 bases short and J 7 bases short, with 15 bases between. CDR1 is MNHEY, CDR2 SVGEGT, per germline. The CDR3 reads CASSYFSFNSGYTF. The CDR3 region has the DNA TGTGCCAGCAGTTATTTTTCCTTCAATAGTGGCTACACCTTC.